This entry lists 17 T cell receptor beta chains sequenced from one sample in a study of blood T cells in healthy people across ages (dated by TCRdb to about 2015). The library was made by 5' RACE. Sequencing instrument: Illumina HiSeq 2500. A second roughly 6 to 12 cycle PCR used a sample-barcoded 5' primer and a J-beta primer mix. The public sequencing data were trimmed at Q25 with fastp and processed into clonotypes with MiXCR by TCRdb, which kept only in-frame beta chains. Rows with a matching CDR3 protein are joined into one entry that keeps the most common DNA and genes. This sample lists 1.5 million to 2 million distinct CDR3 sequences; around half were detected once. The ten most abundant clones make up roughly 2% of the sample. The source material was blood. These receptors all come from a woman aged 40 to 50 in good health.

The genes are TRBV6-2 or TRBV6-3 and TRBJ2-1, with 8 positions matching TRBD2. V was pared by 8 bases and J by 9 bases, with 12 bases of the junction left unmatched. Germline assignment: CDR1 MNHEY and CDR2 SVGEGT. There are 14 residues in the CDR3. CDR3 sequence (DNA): TGTGCCAGCTCTAGCGGGTACGATTTAAGTGAGCAGTTCTTC. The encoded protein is CASSSGYDLSEQFF.

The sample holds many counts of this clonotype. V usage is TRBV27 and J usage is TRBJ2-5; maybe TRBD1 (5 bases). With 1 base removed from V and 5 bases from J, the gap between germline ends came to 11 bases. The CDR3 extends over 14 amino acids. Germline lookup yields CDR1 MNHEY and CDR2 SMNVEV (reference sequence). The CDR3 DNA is TGTGCCAGCAGTTTATATGGGGCCTCCGAGACCCAGTACTTC. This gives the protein CASSLYGASETQYF.

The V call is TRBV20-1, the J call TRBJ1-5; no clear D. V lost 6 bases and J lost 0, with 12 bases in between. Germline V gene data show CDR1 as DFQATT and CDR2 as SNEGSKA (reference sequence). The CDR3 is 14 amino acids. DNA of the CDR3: TGCAGTGCCGTCGACGGATATAGCAATCAGCCCCAGCATTTT. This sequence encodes CSAVDGYSNQPQHF.

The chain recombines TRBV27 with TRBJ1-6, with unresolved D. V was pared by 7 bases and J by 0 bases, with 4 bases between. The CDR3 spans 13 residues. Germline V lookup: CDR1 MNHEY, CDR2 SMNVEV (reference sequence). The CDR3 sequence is CASTPSYNSPLHF. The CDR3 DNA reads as TGTGCCAGCACCCCCTCCTATAATTCACCCCTCCACTTT.

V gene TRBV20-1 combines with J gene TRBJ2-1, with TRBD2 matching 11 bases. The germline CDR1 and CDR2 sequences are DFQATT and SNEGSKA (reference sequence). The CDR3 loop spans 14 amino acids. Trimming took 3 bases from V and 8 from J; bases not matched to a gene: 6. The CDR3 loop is CSARGSGGDYEQFF. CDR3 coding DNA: TGCAGTGCTAGGGGTAGCGGGGGGGACTATGAGCAGTTCTTC.

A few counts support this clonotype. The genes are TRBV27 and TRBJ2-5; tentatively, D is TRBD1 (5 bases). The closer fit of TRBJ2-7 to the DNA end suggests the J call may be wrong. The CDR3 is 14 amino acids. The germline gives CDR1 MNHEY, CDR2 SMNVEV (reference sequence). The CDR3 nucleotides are TGTGCCAGCAGTTTGCCAGGGCTTCCCTACGAGCAGTACTTC. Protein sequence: CASSLPGLPYEQYF.

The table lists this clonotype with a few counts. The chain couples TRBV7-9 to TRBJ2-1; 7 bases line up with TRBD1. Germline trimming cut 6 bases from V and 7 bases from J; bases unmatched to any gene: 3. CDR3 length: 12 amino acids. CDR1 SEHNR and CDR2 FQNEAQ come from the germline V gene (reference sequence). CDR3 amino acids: CASSTGVNEQFF. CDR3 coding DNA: TGTGCCAGCAGTACAGGGGTGAATGAGCAGTTCTTC.

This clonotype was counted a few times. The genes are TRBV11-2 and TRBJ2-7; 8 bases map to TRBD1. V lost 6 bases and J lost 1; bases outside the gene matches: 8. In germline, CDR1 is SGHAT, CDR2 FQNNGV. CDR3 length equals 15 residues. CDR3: CASRPIRDRSYEQYF. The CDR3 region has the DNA TGTGCCAGCAGACCAATCCGGGACAGGTCCTACGAGCAGTACTTC.

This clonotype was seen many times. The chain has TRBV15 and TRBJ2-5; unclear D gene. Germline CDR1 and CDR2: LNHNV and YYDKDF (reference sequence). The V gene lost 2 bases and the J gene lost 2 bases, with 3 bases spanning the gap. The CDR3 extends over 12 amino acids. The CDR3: CATSRPQETQYF. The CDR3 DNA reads TGTGCCACCAGCAGACCACAAGAGACCCAGTACTTC.

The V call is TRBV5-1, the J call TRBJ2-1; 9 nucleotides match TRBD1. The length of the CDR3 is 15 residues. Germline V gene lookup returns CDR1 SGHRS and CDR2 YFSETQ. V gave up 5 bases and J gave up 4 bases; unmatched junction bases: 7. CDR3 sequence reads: CASSHSGTGYNEQFF. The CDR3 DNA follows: TGCGCCAGCAGTCATTCTGGGACAGGGTACAATGAGCAGTTCTTC.

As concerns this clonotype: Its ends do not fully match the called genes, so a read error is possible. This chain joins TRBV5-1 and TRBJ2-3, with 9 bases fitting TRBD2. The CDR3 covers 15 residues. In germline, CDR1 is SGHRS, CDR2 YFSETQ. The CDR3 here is CASSRSGGSTDTQYF. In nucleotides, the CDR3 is TGTGCCAGCAGCCGGAGCGGGGGGAGCACAGATACGCAGTATTTT. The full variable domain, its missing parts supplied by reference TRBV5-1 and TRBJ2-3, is KAGVTQTPRYLIKTRGQQVTLSCSPISGHRSVSWYQQTPGQGLQFLFEYFSETQRNKGNFPGRFSGRQFSNSRSEMNVSTLELGDSALYLCASSRSGGSTDTQYFGPGTRLTVL.

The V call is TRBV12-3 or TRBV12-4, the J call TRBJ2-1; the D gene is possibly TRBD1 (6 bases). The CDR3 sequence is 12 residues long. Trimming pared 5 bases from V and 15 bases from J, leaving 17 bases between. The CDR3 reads CASSHDRIRGFF. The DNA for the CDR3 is TGTGCCAGCAGTCACGACAGGATAAGGGGGTTCTTC.

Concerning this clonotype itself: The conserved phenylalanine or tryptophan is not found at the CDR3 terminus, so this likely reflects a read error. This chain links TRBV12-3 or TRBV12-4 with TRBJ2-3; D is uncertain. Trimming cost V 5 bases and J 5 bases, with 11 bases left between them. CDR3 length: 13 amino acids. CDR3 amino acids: CASSVRARDTQYS. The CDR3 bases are TGTGCCAGCAGTGTACGGGCACGAGATACGCAGTATTCT.

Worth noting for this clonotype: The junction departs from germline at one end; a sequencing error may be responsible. Here the CDR3 reads CASSRLATLYNERFF. For the CDR3, the DNA is TGTGCCAGCAGCAGACTAGCGACCCTATACAATGAGCGGTTCTTC. This chain uses TRBV6-2 or TRBV6-3 with TRBJ2-1; 8 bases match TRBD2. This CDR3 has 15 amino acids. Germline CDR1 reads MNHEY; CDR2 reads SVGEGT.

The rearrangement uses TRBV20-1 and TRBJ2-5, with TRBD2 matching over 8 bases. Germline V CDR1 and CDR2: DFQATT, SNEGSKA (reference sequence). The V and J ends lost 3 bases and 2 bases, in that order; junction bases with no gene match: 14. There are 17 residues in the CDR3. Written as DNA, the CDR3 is TGCAGTGCTAGGGACGCAGGGACTAGAGACCATCAAGAGACCCAGTACTTC. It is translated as CSARDAGTRDHQETQYF.

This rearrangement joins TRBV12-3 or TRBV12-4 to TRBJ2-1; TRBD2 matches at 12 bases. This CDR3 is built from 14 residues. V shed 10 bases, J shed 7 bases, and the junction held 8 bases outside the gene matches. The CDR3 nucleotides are TGTGCCACCGTCCTAGCGGGGGGGAGGAATGAGCAGTTCTTC. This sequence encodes CATVLAGGRNEQFF.

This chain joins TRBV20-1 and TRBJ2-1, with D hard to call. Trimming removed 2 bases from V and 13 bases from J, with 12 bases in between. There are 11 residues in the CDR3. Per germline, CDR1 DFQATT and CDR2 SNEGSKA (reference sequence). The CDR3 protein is CSARSIQPQFF. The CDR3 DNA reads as TGCAGTGCTAGATCGATCCAACCCCAGTTCTTC.